The clone carrying this T cell receptor beta chain came up many times. What it binds is unknown. TCRdb redid the calling of the 5' RACE reads with MiXCR, one entry per CDR3 protein. Of around 950 distinct CDR3 sequences detected, 4.2% appear once; the ten largest clones hold roughly a third. Specified time point: sample taken at primary tumor resection. These data belong to a study of spatial heterogeneity in lung cancer. Study-wide results and caveats: One measure, the expanded intratumoral alpha and beta TCR count, tracked tumor mutation counts.

The TCR sequence derives from a male donor with early-stage non-small cell lung cancer. The source material was lung tumor tissue, sampled at surgery.

Here the CDR3 reads CASSWDSITDTQYF. CDR3 in DNA: TGTGCCAGCAGCTGGGACAGCATCACAGATACGCAGTATTTT. The genes are TRBV7-8 and TRBJ2-3, with 7 bases fitting TRBD1. The CDR3 spans 14 residues. Per the germline V gene, CDR1 is SGHVS and CDR2 is FQNEAQ. The V gene end was trimmed by 4 bases and the J gene end by 2 bases; junction bases not matched to a gene: 3.